The next 17 T cell receptor beta chains were all read from a single sample in a study of OX40 agonist ivuxolimab in advanced cancers. Measured with immunoSEQ multiplex PCR; TCRdb has only the in-frame clones, and not every one. The sample includes under 65,000 clones, approximately 90% of them seen just once. The specimen was CD4+ or CD8+ T cells sorted from blood, collected in a trial of the OX40 agonist ivuxolimab. Receptor source: an adult with an advanced solid tumor such as melanoma, head and neck, liver or kidney cancer.

The chain employs TRBV6-6 and TRBJ2-2; perhaps TRBD1 as D (6 bases). The V end was cut by 5 bases, the J end by 1 base, with 11 bases between. CDR1 MNHNY and CDR2 SVGAGI come from the germline V gene (reference sequence). This CDR3 spans 15 amino acids. The CDR3 is CASSPTGGNTGELFF. Here the CDR3 DNA reads TGTGCCAGCAGTCCGACAGGAGGGAACACCGGGGAGCTGTTTTTT.

The chain is built from TRBV6-5 and TRBJ1-2; D unresolved. There are 16 residues in the CDR3. V lost 0 bases, J lost 0 bases, and 11 bases lay in between. The germline gives CDR1 MNHEY, CDR2 SVGAGI. This CDR3 is CASSYSRGGTNYGYTF. CDR3 DNA sequence: TGTGCCAGCAGTTACTCCCGGGGTGGAACTAACTATGGCTACACCTTC.

This clone was seen only once. This chain joins TRBV11-2 and TRBJ2-7; 11 bases fit TRBD1. This CDR3 comprises 14 residues. V lost 5 bases to trimming and J lost 2 bases; unmatched junction nucleotides: 2. The germline V gene encodes CDR1 SGHAT and CDR2 FQNNGV. CDR3 in amino acids: CASSRTGGAYEQYF. The CDR3 DNA reads as TGTGCCAGCAGCAGGACAGGGGGCGCCTACGAGCAGTACTTC.

This clone has only one observation. The V call is TRBV19, the J call TRBJ1-4; the match to TRBD1 covers 8 bases. Losses at the gene ends were 9 bases for V and 8 bases for J; bases not matched to a gene: 8. This CDR3 has 13 residues. Looked up from germline, CDR1 is LNHDA and CDR2 is SQIVND (reference sequence). The chain's CDR3 is CASNGQGREKLFF. The CDR3 coding sequence is TGTGCCAGCAACGGACAGGGTCGAGAAAAACTGTTTTTT.

The J gene is TRBJ1-1, the V gene TRBV7-2; 7 nucleotides match TRBD1. CDR1 and CDR2 (germline): SGHTA, FQGNSA. After removal of 6 bases from V and 3 bases from J, the junction contained 4 bases not matched to a gene. CDR3 length: 13 residues. The CDR3: CASRLTGDTEAFF. Written as DNA, the CDR3 is TGTGCCAGCAGACTAACAGGGGACACTGAAGCTTTCTTT. Combining the CDR3 with reference TRBV7-2 and TRBJ1-1 gives the whole variable domain GAGVSQSPSNKVTEKGKDVELRCDPISGHTALYWYRQSLGQGLEFLIYFQGNSAPDKSGLPSDRFSAERTGGSVSTLTIQRTQQEDSAVYLCASRLTGDTEAFFGQGTRLTVV.

The gene calls are TRBV14 and TRBJ1-1, with 11 bases aligning to TRBD1. The V gene end was trimmed by 4 bases and the J gene end by 5 bases; junction bases not matched to a gene: 3. This CDR3 spans 14 amino acids. Germline values: CDR1 SGHDN, CDR2 FVKESK. The CDR3 spells CASSPGQGATEAFF. The CDR3 coding sequence is TGTGCCAGCAGCCCCGGACAGGGGGCGACTGAAGCTTTCTTT.

The chain recombines TRBV11-2 with TRBJ2-1, with 7 bases fitting TRBD2. Per the germline V gene, CDR1 is SGHAT and CDR2 is FQNNGV. V lost 0 bases, J lost 10 bases, and 12 bases stayed unmatched. CDR3 length: 16 amino acids. The CDR3 region has the DNA TGTGCCAGCAGCTTAGATGTCGGGGGGTGGACCGGCGAGCAGTTCTTC. Residues: CASSLDVGGWTGEQFF. The variable domain in full, with the rest retrieved from reference TRBV11-2 and TRBJ2-1, is EAGVAQSPRYKIIEKRQSVAFWCNPISGHATLYWYQQILGQGPKLLIQFQNNGVVDDSQLPKDRFSAERLKGVDSTLKIQPAKLEDSAVYLCASSLDVGGWTGEQFFGPGTRLTVL.

The chain combines TRBV5-1 with TRBJ2-7; D gene uncertain. CDR1 is SGHRS, CDR2 YFSETQ, per germline. The CDR3 contains 15 residues. V was cut by 5 bases and J by 0 bases, with 15 bases left in between. CDR3 DNA sequence: TGCGCCAGCAGATACACAAGGAGCTACTCCTACGAGCAGTACTTC. Translation: CASRYTRSYSYEQYF.

The V and J genes are TRBV28 and TRBJ1-5, with TRBD1 matching 10 bases. V gave up 7 bases and J gave up 2 bases; unmatched junction bases: 8. CDR1 MDHEN and CDR2 SYDVKM come from the germline V gene. The CDR3 sequence is 16 residues long. CDR3 region: CASKDKGTGGNQPQHF. The CDR3 DNA is TGTGCCAGCAAGGATAAAGGGACAGGGGGCAATCAGCCCCAGCATTTT.

This chain connects TRBV5-1 to TRBJ2-7, with 8 bases lining up with TRBD1. The CDR3 totals 13 residues. Trimming took 2 bases from V and 5 from J; bases not matched to a gene: 3. The germline gives CDR1 SGHRS, CDR2 YFSETQ. The CDR3 nucleotides are TGCGCCAGCAGCTTCGGGACAGGTGACGAGCAGTACTTC. The encoded protein is CASSFGTGDEQYF.

This chain's CDR3 is CASSEYRDYEQYF. The DNA of the CDR3 is TGCGCCAGCAGTGAGTACAGGGATTACGAGCAGTACTTC. The chain combines TRBV10-1 with TRBJ2-7, with D perhaps TRBD1 (6 bases). The V gene's germline CDR1 is WNHNN and CDR2 SYGVQD (reference sequence). The CDR3 sequence is 13 residues long. The V and J ends lost 1 base and 4 bases respectively, with 8 bases between them.

V is TRBV5-5 and J is TRBJ2-7, with 7 bases fitting TRBD1. The germline V gene encodes CDR1 SGHKS and CDR2 YYEKEE (reference sequence). The CDR3 consists of 15 residues. J gave up 4 bases and V 2 bases, and 9 bases lay outside the gene matches. CDR3 sequence: CASSFSRTGLYEQYF. The CDR3 bases are TGTGCCAGCAGCTTTAGTAGGACAGGACTTTACGAGCAGTACTTC.

The chain couples TRBV7-9 to TRBJ1-4, with D perhaps matching TRBD1 (6 bases). Trimming cost V 4 bases and J 3 bases, with 12 bases left between them. The CDR3 is 15 amino acids. The germline CDR1 and CDR2 sequences are SEHNR and FQNEAQ (reference sequence). The CDR3: CASSWPGTPNEKLFF. CDR3 DNA: TGTGCCAGCAGCTGGCCCGGGACACCTAATGAAAAACTGTTTTTT.

This clone was picked up one time. This chain uses TRBV30 with TRBJ1-2; D is undetermined. Deletions cut 1 base from V and 1 base from J, with 7 bases between. The CDR3 is 13 residues long. Looked up from germline, CDR1 is GTSNPN and CDR2 is SVGIG (reference sequence). The CDR3 loop reads CAWSGGGNYGYTF. The CDR3 DNA reads TGTGCCTGGAGTGGGGGTGGTAACTATGGCTACACCTTC.

The chain joins TRBV6-5 to TRBJ2-4, with a weak D call TRBD1 (6 bases). The CDR3 runs 14 residues. V lost 6 bases and J lost 0, with 9 bases in between. Germline CDR1 and CDR2: MNHEY and SVGAGI. CDR3 in DNA: TGTGCCAGCAGCAGGACAGTAGCCAAAAACATTCAGTACTTC. It is translated as CASSRTVAKNIQYF.

V usage is TRBV6-1 and J usage is TRBJ2-3, with a tentative D call TRBD1 (6 bases). Deletions cut 8 bases from V and 1 base from J, with 16 bases between. There are 15 residues in the CDR3. Germline CDR1 MNHNS, CDR2 SASEGT. The chain's CDR3 is CASHQQGTRTDTQYF. The CDR3 nucleotides are TGTGCCAGCCACCAGCAGGGGACGCGCACAGATACGCAGTATTTT.

The chain is built from TRBV6-5 and TRBJ2-1; D uncertain. This CDR3 spans 10 amino acids. Per germline, CDR1 MNHEY and CDR2 SVGAGI. The CDR3 region is CVSAHNEQFF. The CDR3 region has the DNA TGTGTGTCTGCTCACAATGAGCAGTTCTTC.